This T cell receptor beta chain was found in a study of blood T cell repertoires in COVID-19. As for the study in general: Acute and convalescent COVID-19 specimens originated in the United States, Italy and Spain. T cells, B-cell-depleted T cells, or PBMCs supplied cDNA or gDNA.

As originally analysed: Estimated nucleated cell counts came from reference gene primer amplification. This table comes from immunoSEQ multiplex PCR, and its TCRdb copy is limited to in-frame clones, with some not included. Clone size and the V and J calls come from that table; the DNA yielded D and trimming. The sample has fewer than 300,000 clones; over 65% are singletons. Germline CDR1 reads MNHNY; CDR2 reads SVGAGI (reference sequence). The CDR3 loop spans 16 amino acids. The V gene end was trimmed by 5 bases and the J gene end by 5 bases; junction bases not matched to a gene: 15. This sequence originates from a woman older than 75 with acute or convalescent COVID-19. The sample was peripheral blood. The V call is TRBV6-6, the J call TRBJ2-7; 7 nucleotides agree with TRBD1. In nucleotides, the CDR3 is TGTGCCAGCAGTCGATATACAGGGGTGGGAAACGACGAGCAGTACTTC. This translates into CASSRYTGVGNDEQYF.